A selection of T cell receptor beta chains follows, all from one sample in a study of T cells in Graves' hyperthyroidism and ophthalmopathy. TCRdb fed the multiplex PCR reads into MiXCR, producing one record per CDR3 protein. Of hundreds of thousands of distinct CDR3 sequences in the sample, approximately 15% were seen once. Sequencing input: blood. These receptors were taken from a woman aged 25 to 39 with Graves' hyperthyroidism that later progressed to Graves' ophthalmopathy. The conserved cysteine and the conserved F or W are not part of the CDR3 here. D genes are given only for firm matches.

D gene: -
V gene: TRBV27
CDR3 length: 13
CDR3 protein: ASSLAGAGDYGYT

D gene: TRBD1
V gene: TRBV4-2
CDR3 length: 14
CDR3 protein: ASSPAGQGENYGYT

D gene: TRBD2
V gene: TRBV20-1
CDR3 length: 14
CDR3 protein: SAGPGLAGGNNEQF

D gene: TRBD1
V gene: TRBV12-3/TRBV12-4
CDR3 length: 13
CDR3 protein: ASRGGQGAIGEQF

D gene: -
V gene: TRBV6-2/TRBV6-3
CDR3 length: 13
CDR3 protein: ASSIPDPGANVLT

D gene: -
V gene: TRBV7-6
CDR3 length: 11
CDR3 protein: ASSVGTQETQY

D gene: -
V gene: TRBV4-1
CDR3 length: 12
CDR3 protein: ASSQTAANTEAF

D gene: TRBD1
V gene: TRBV24-1
CDR3 length: 13
CDR3 protein: ATNTDRVRRQPQH

D gene: TRBD2
V gene: TRBV11-3
CDR3 length: 17
CDR3 protein: ASSSRLAGVSSSYNEQF

D gene: -
V gene: TRBV29-1
CDR3 length: 7
CDR3 protein: SVVFEAF

D gene: -
V gene: TRBV2
CDR3 length: 12
CDR3 protein: ASRRWESMETQY

D gene: TRBD2
V gene: TRBV20-1
CDR3 length: 12
CDR3 protein: SAGSLAGANEQF

D gene: -
V gene: TRBV5-1
CDR3 length: 13
CDR3 protein: ASSVGGQGIYEQY

D gene: TRBD2
V gene: TRBV20-1
CDR3 length: 16
CDR3 protein: SARDSGLAGSLSYEQY

D gene: -
V gene: TRBV10-3
CDR3 length: 13
CDR3 protein: AISGRDSNTGELF

D gene: TRBD1
V gene: TRBV27
CDR3 length: 15
CDR3 protein: ASSSPFGQGLVSPLH

D gene: -
V gene: TRBV27
CDR3 length: 11
CDR3 protein: ARLKFSGNTTY

D gene: -
V gene: TRBV7-2
CDR3 length: 13
CDR3 protein: ASRPDLASPYEQY

D gene: -
V gene: TRBV2
CDR3 length: 12
CDR3 protein: ASSEDAGGRELF

D gene: TRBD1
V gene: TRBV12-3/TRBV12-4
CDR3 length: 16
CDR3 protein: ASSISWARTSGGQPQH

D gene: -
V gene: TRBV27
CDR3 length: 12
CDR3 protein: ASSLRTVNTEAF

D gene: TRBD1
V gene: TRBV20-1
CDR3 length: 15
CDR3 protein: SAKWGQGYGIGQPQH

D gene: TRBD2
V gene: TRBV6-5
CDR3 length: 13
CDR3 protein: ASSYTSGVTDTQY

D gene: TRBD2
V gene: TRBV9
CDR3 length: 12
CDR3 protein: ASTLGGTYNEQF

D gene: -
V gene: TRBV19
CDR3 length: 12
CDR3 protein: ASNKAGPLREAF

D gene: -
V gene: TRBV20-1
CDR3 length: 10
CDR3 protein: SANDGNYEQY

D gene: TRBD2
V gene: TRBV2
CDR3 length: 14
CDR3 protein: ASVHGLAGARETQY

D gene: -
V gene: TRBV6-2/TRBV6-3
CDR3 length: 12
CDR3 protein: ASIGSRVPNEQF

D gene: -
V gene: TRBV12-3/TRBV12-4
CDR3 length: 11
CDR3 protein: ASSFGPKREQF

D gene: TRBD1
V gene: TRBV7-9
CDR3 length: 12
CDR3 protein: ASRPRDRAYEQY

D gene: -
V gene: TRBV20-1
CDR3 length: 12
CDR3 protein: SARSLRTGNTIY

D gene: TRBD2
V gene: TRBV7-2
CDR3 length: 13
CDR3 protein: ASSQTSGSYNEQF

D gene: TRBD2
V gene: TRBV24-1
CDR3 length: 14
CDR3 protein: ATSDRLAGSLNEQF

D gene: -
V gene: TRBV28
CDR3 length: 14
CDR3 protein: ASSHISGDNTGELF

D gene: TRBD1
V gene: TRBV6-2/TRBV6-3
CDR3 length: 11
CDR3 protein: ASRDGQGGEQF

D gene: -
V gene: TRBV20-1
CDR3 length: 11
CDR3 protein: SARDWDVYEQY

D gene: -
V gene: TRBV5-1
CDR3 length: 13
CDR3 protein: ASSQDSSKQAEQF

D gene: TRBD1
V gene: TRBV11-2
CDR3 length: 12
CDR3 protein: ASSRGQGARGYT

D gene: -
V gene: TRBV11-3
CDR3 length: 12
CDR3 protein: ASSQFRQQETQY

D gene: TRBD2
V gene: TRBV7-9
CDR3 length: 16
CDR3 protein: ASSPPLREGPSYNEQF